This TCR beta chain was sequenced during a study of blood T cell repertoires in COVID-19. The CDR3 extends over 16 amino acids. Between the trimmed V and J ends, which lost 9 bases and 3 bases, there was a span of 22 bases. CDR1 LNHNV and CDR2 YYDKDF come from the germline V gene (reference sequence). Original methodology: Amplification with reference gene primers provided the estimates of nucleated cell counts. Profiled with immunoSEQ multiplex PCR; TCRdb holds only in-frame clones, not every one. Clone size and the V and J calls come from that table; the DNA yielded D and trimming. The sample has about 290,000 clones; under 90% are singletons.

The sequencing input was peripheral blood. The rearrangement links TRBV15 to TRBJ2-3, with TRBD1 as a possible D gene (7 bases). This TCR was sampled from a woman under 40 with COVID-19, enrolled during active disease. CDR3 DNA sequence: TGTGCCACTCGGAACACTACAGGGGACTGGACAGATACGCAGTATTTT. Amino acid sequence: CATRNTTGDWTDTQYF.